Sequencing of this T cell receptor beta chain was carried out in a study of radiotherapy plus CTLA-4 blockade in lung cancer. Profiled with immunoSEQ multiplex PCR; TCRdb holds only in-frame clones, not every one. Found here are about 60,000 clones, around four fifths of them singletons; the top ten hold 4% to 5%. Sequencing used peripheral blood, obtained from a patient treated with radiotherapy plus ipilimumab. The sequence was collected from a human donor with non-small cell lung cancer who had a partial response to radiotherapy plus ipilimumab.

The CDR3 sequence: CASSDSGTGVYNPCGYTF. CDR3 DNA sequence: TGTGCCAGCAGTGACTCGGGGACAGGGGTTTATAACCCCTGTGGCTACACCTTC. The chain has TRBV6-4 and TRBJ1-2, with 10 bases that match TRBD1. V was clipped by 0 bases and J by 7 bases; unmatched bases: 14. Germline V CDR1 and CDR2: MRHNA, SNTAGT. The length of the CDR3 is 18 residues.